Included here is one TCR beta chain sequence, with context. V dropped 3 bases and J dropped 1; count of bases not matched to a gene: 7. The V gene's germline CDR1 is SGDLS and CDR2 YYNGEE. The CDR3 consists of 16 residues. These data belong to a study of blood T cell repertoires in COVID-19. Clones were sequenced by immunoSEQ multiplex PCR, and TCRdb holds only the in-frame ones, with some missing. The data hold about 180,000 clones, with over 75% observed a single time. This sequence was found in a person aged 70 to 85 with COVID-19, enrolled during active disease. Sequencing was carried out using peripheral blood. This chain joins TRBV9 and TRBJ1-5, with 7 bases lining up with TRBD1. DNA of the CDR3: TGTGCCAGCAGCGGTAAACAGGGGAACAGCAATCAGCCCCAGCATTTT. It yields the protein CASSGKQGNSNQPQHF.